A single sample is the source of the 24 T cell receptor beta chains below, sequenced in a study of shared clonotypes between healthy human individuals. Sequencing was performed with immunoSEQ multiplex PCR; in TCRdb, only in-frame clones are kept and a portion is missing. The repertoire holds about 1.1 million clones, with 75% to 85% as singletons. The sample consisted of memory CD4+ T cells from PBMCs. Described subset: CD45RA-negative fraction. These receptors were taken from a man younger than 35 in good health. Some clones in this sample may be carry-over from other donors' samples.

This clone was detected only once. The V call is TRBV11-2, the J call TRBJ1-4, with 8 bases identical to TRBD1. In germline, CDR1 is SGHAT, CDR2 FQNNGV. The CDR3 loop spans 15 amino acids. Trimming at V came to 1 base and at J to 6 bases, leaving 4 bases not matched to a gene. The CDR3 is CASSLAAGGYEKLFF. The CDR3 bases are TGTGCCAGCAGCTTAGCAGCAGGGGGCTATGAAAAACTGTTTTTT.

The genes are TRBV30 and TRBJ2-1; possible D gene TRBD2, 5 bases. The germline V gene encodes CDR1 GTSNPN and CDR2 SVGIG (reference sequence). The CDR3 spans 14 residues. V lost 2 bases and J 5 bases, leaving 13 bases between the germline ends. The chain's CDR3 is CAWSLVGINNEQFF. CDR3 DNA: TGTGCCTGGAGTTTGGTCGGGATTAACAATGAGCAGTTCTTC.

J is TRBJ1-4 and V is TRBV20-1; no clear D. Germline CDR1 and CDR2: DFQATT and SNEGSKA (reference sequence). This CDR3 is built from 11 residues. V dropped 6 bases and J dropped 5 bases, with 7 bases sitting between them. In DNA form, the CDR3 reads TGCAGTGCACAACCCAATGAAAAACTGTTTTTT. Translating it yields CSAQPNEKLFF.

The chain recombines TRBV5-1 with TRBJ2-7; 8 bases fit TRBD1. The CDR3 is 15 residues long. Germline trimming cut 0 bases from V and 7 bases from J; bases unmatched to any gene: 9. Germline V CDR1 and CDR2: SGHRS, YFSETQ. The CDR3 sequence is CASSLVGQGVGEQYF. As DNA, the CDR3 is TGCGCCAGCAGCTTGGTAGGACAGGGTGTGGGGGAGCAGTACTTC.

The rearrangement links TRBV28 to TRBJ2-2, with 12 bases lining up with TRBD2. The CDR3 is made up of 15 amino acids. CDR1 is MDHEN, CDR2 SYDVKM, per germline. Losses at the gene ends were 6 bases for V and 9 bases for J; bases not matched to a gene: 8. The CDR3 here is CASRGTSGWDRELFF. In DNA, the CDR3 is TGTGCCAGCAGGGGGACTAGCGGGTGGGACCGGGAGCTGTTTTTT.

The chain uses TRBV7-2 and TRBJ2-7; 10 bases map to TRBD2. CDR1 and CDR2 from the germline V gene are SGHTA and FQGNSA. This CDR3 contains 15 residues. The trim removed 3 bases at V and 1 base at J, leaving 3 bases unmatched. Written as DNA, the CDR3 is TGTGCCAGCAGCTTGTGGACTAGCGGTTCCTACGAGCAGTACTTC. Translated: CASSLWTSGSYEQYF.

The count of this clone is one. The V gene is TRBV5-4, the J gene TRBJ2-1; 8 bases match TRBD1. The junction had 4 bases not matched to a gene; V was cut back by 3 bases and J by 2 bases. Germline V gene sequence: CDR1 SGHNT, CDR2 YYREEE (reference sequence). This CDR3 is built from 15 residues. CDR3 DNA: TGTGCCAGCAGCTATCGGACAGGGCCCTACAATGAGCAGTTCTTC. Its translation is CASSYRTGPYNEQFF. The whole variable domain, remainder taken from reference TRBV5-4 and TRBJ2-1, is ETGVTQSPTHLIKTRGQQVTLRCSSQSGHNTVSWYQQALGQGPQFIFQYYREEENGRGNFPPRFSGLQFPNYSSELNVNALELDDSALYLCASSYRTGPYNEQFFGPGTRLTVL.

The chain carries TRBV4-2 and TRBJ1-5, with 7 bases matching TRBD1. The trim removed 1 base at V and 1 base at J, leaving 22 bases unmatched. This CDR3 is 22 amino acids long. The germline gives CDR1 LGHNA, CDR2 YNFKEQ. CDR3 bases: TGTGCCAGCAGCCAAGGGCTCCCCGGGTGGTCTAGGGGGCCTACGAGCAATCAGCCCCAGCATTTT. Protein sequence: CASSQGLPGWSRGPTSNQPQHF.

This clone was detected only a few times. The genes are TRBV5-6 and TRBJ2-3; 8 nucleotides agree with TRBD1. This CDR3 contains 16 residues. CDR1 and CDR2 from the germline V gene are SGHDT and YYEEEE. V dropped 4 bases and J dropped 2; count of bases not matched to a gene: 9. CDR3 nucleotides: TGTGCCAGCAGCAAACTACAGGGGGGCCACACAGATACGCAGTATTTT. Its translation: CASSKLQGGHTDTQYF.

A remark on this clone: A read error may account for a junction end that differs from germline. The J gene is TRBJ2-5, the V gene TRBV6-5, with 13 bases aligning to TRBD2. Germline V gene sequence: CDR1 MNHEY, CDR2 SVGAGI. CDR3 length: 15 amino acids. The CDR3 DNA follows: TGTGCCATCAGTGGGACTAGCGGGACGGAAGAGACCCAGTACTTC. It yields the protein CAISGTSGTEETQYF.

The chain has TRBV5-1 and TRBJ1-1; TRBD1 aligns across 9 bases. Looked up from germline, CDR1 is SGHRS and CDR2 is YFSETQ. The J segment lost 5 bases and the V segment lost 2 bases, leaving 7 bases of the junction unmatched. The CDR3 is 15 residues long. The CDR3 DNA reads as TGCGCCAGCAGCTTCAACAGGGGGCGCGTGACTGAAGCTTTCTTT. This gives the protein CASSFNRGRVTEAFF.

This clone has a count of ten or more. The chain couples TRBV7-3 to TRBJ2-3; D gene unclear. This CDR3 has 14 amino acids. V was trimmed by 2 bases and J by 1 base, leaving 7 bases between them. CDR1 and CDR2 from the germline V gene are SGHTA and FQGTGA. The CDR3 is CASSLFGRTDTQYF. Written as DNA, the CDR3 is TGTGCCAGCAGCTTATTCGGTCGCACAGATACGCAGTATTTT.

V usage is TRBV5-6 and J usage is TRBJ2-2; 9 bases map to TRBD1. In germline, CDR1 is SGHDT, CDR2 YYEEEE. With 4 bases clipped from V and 5 bases from J, the junction kept 9 bases outside the gene matches. This CDR3 region has 16 residues. The CDR3 region is CASSPWVGQGTGELFF. DNA of the CDR3: TGTGCCAGCAGCCCGTGGGTGGGACAGGGAACCGGGGAGCTGTTTTTT.

The rearrangement links TRBV28 to TRBJ1-5; weak D call: TRBD1 (5 bases). In germline, CDR1 is MDHEN, CDR2 SYDVKM. This CDR3 is built from 13 residues. The V end was cut by 6 bases, the J end by 1 base, with 7 bases between. DNA for the CDR3: TGTGCCAGCAGGGACACGAGCAATCAGCCCCAGCATTTT. Its protein product is CASRDTSNQPQHF.

In its sample, this clone was seen a few times. The chain links TRBV28 to TRBJ1-1; 9 nucleotides agree with TRBD1. The CDR3 covers 13 residues. Germline values: CDR1 MDHEN, CDR2 SYDVKM. Trimming cost V 7 bases and J 11 bases; bases outside gene matches: 11. CDR3 in amino acids: CASITTGGLRAFF. As DNA, the CDR3 is TGTGCCAGCATCACAACAGGGGGCCTTCGGGCTTTCTTT.

The rearrangement joins TRBV6-5 to TRBJ1-2, with TRBD1 as a possible D gene (5 bases). CDR1 and CDR2 from the germline V gene are MNHEY and SVGAGI. This CDR3 is 14 amino acids long. V dropped 2 bases and J dropped 3 bases, with 10 bases sitting between them. The CDR3: CASSYNAGHYGYTF. In nucleotides, the CDR3 is TGTGCCAGCAGTTACAATGCAGGGCACTATGGCTACACCTTC.

This clone has at least ten counts. The same CDR3 is also encoded by other DNA sequences in this sample. The J gene is TRBJ1-2, the V gene TRBV5-4, with TRBD1 matching over 9 bases. The CDR3 is 15 residues long. Germline CDR1 reads SGHNT; CDR2 reads YYREEE (reference sequence). V shed 4 bases, J shed 4 bases, and the junction held 8 bases outside the gene matches. Here the CDR3 reads CASSPGGQGPYGYTF. The CDR3 DNA is TGTGCCAGCAGCCCGGGCGGACAGGGGCCCTATGGCTACACCTTC.

The chain is built from TRBV5-1 and TRBJ2-3; the D gene is possibly TRBD2 (7 bases). Germline assignment: CDR1 SGHRS and CDR2 YFSETQ. Trimming took 2 bases from V and 3 from J, leaving 16 bases between them. The CDR3 length is 16 residues. The CDR3 protein is CASSLGGAFGTDTQYF. DNA for the CDR3: TGCGCCAGCAGCTTAGGGGGGGCTTTCGGGACAGATACGCAGTATTTT.

V usage is TRBV5-6 and J usage is TRBJ1-2, with TRBD1 identical over 7 bases. The CDR3 contains 17 residues. V lost 3 bases, J lost 3 bases, and 14 bases stayed unmatched. CDR1 and CDR2 (germline): SGHDT, YYEEEE. The CDR3 sequence: CASSWRVNRGGDYGYTF. CDR3 DNA sequence: TGTGCCAGCAGCTGGAGGGTTAACAGGGGTGGTGACTATGGCTACACCTTC.

The V call is TRBV6-1, the J call TRBJ1-2; possibly TRBD1 for D (5 bases). CDR1 and CDR2 (germline): MNHNS, SASEGT. Between the trimmed V and J ends, which lost 5 bases and 3 bases, there was a span of 10 bases. The CDR3 length is 13 residues. CDR3 sequence: CASSTGTHYGYTF. In DNA, the CDR3 is TGTGCCAGCAGTACCGGGACCCACTATGGCTACACCTTC.

This chain connects TRBV30 to TRBJ2-1; D might be TRBD1 or TRBD2, each matching 5 bases. V lost 0 bases to trimming and J lost 7 bases, with 16 bases between them. The CDR3 extends over 15 amino acids. Per the germline V gene, CDR1 is GTSNPN and CDR2 is SVGIG (reference sequence). The CDR3 DNA reads as TGTGCCTGGAGTGTACGGGGCAGGTGGGTGAATGAGCAGTTCTTC. It codes for CAWSVRGRWVNEQFF.

The table lists this clone with a few counts. CDR3 residues: CAWSWDSYEQYF. The CDR3 bases are TGTGCCTGGAGTTGGGACAGCTACGAGCAGTACTTC. The V call is TRBV30, the J call TRBJ2-5; TRBD1 agrees at 7 bases. With the DNA end fitting TRBJ2-7 better, the J assignment may be wrong. Germline assignment: CDR1 GTSNPN and CDR2 SVGIG (reference sequence). The CDR3 length is 12 residues.

This clone was seen just once. V is TRBV28 and J is TRBJ1-2; perhaps TRBD1 as D (6 bases). CDR1 MDHEN and CDR2 SYDVKM come from the germline V gene. The germline V and J ends were trimmed by 7 bases and 8 bases, with 17 bases remaining between them. The CDR3 totals 13 residues. The CDR3 DNA reads TGTGCCAGCAAAGGGGCGGGGGCTTTCGGCTACACCTTC. Translation gives CASKGAGAFGYTF.

V and J are TRBV7-8 and TRBJ1-3; no clear D gene. Trimming stripped 3 bases from V and 0 bases from J, with 9 bases between. Germline assignment: CDR1 SGHVS and CDR2 FQNEAQ. The CDR3 is 15 amino acids. CDR3 loop: CASSFSRFSGNTIYF. As DNA, the CDR3 is TGTGCCAGCAGCTTCTCGCGGTTCTCTGGAAACACCATATATTTT.